This TCR beta chain originates from a study of shared clonotypes between healthy human individuals. The CDR3 loop spans 12 amino acids. V gave up 6 bases and J gave up 10 bases; unmatched junction bases: 5. From germline, CDR1 is ENHRY and CDR2 SYGVKD. The data were produced by immunoSEQ multiplex PCR, yet TCRdb's version contains in-frame clones alone and is incomplete. The data contain some 2,000,000 clones, nearly 97% of them singletons. The origin of this receptor is a young man in good health. This chain uses TRBV10-3 with TRBJ2-1, with 8 bases identical to TRBD1. Source material: naive CD4+ T cells sorted from blood. This sample's subset: CD45RA+ positively selected. The CDR3 coding sequence is TGTGCCATCAGCCGGGACAGGCTAGAGCAGTTCTTC. This encodes CAISRDRLEQFF.